This T cell receptor beta chain is drawn from a study of beta chain features in type 1 diabetes. This clone was counted a few times. What it binds is not known. The entirety of the isolated RNA underwent reverse transcription, so expressed TCRB transcripts were sequenced. Assay: immunoSEQ multiplex PCR; the TCRdb copy retains only in-frame clones and omits some. The sample holds 25,000 to 35,000 clones, 65% seen once. Whole-study findings and limits: A moderate, significant TCRB CDR3 shortening appeared in type 1 diabetes across four CD4+ subsets.

Input material: Tregs from blood. The receptor was derived from a woman aged 30 to 39 with type 1 diabetes.

The CDR3 loop reads CASSIRQGPNEKLFF. CDR3 coding DNA: TGTGCCAGCAGCATTAGACAGGGGCCTAATGAAAAACTGTTTTTT. This chain joins TRBV7-9 and TRBJ1-4; 8 bases match TRBD1. Germline V gene sequence: CDR1 SEHNR, CDR2 FQNEAQ (reference sequence). The junction had 5 bases not matched to a gene; V was cut back by 5 bases and J by 3 bases. This CDR3 has 15 amino acids.